Listed below are T cell receptor beta chains from one sample, sequenced in a study of cytomegalovirus exposure and HLA in healthy donors. Profiling relied on immunoSEQ multiplex PCR, and the TCRdb table lists in-frame clones only, not all of them. The sample holds 75,000 to 90,000 clones, about three quarters seen once. Sequencing was performed on PBMCs. The receptors were sampled from a middle-aged woman in good health and CMV-seropositive. Each CDR3 is given with its conserved first and last residue. A D gene is named only where the DNA matches it firmly. The size entry is marked missing in some rows and otherwise reads once, few, many or a size class.

v_gene: TRBV5-4
d_gene: TRBD1
abundance: .
j_gene: TRBJ2-5
CDR3nt: TGTGCCAGCAGCCTGGGACAGGGGAGCGTTGAGACCCAGTACTTC
CDR3aa: CASSLGQGSVETQYF

v_gene: TRBV5-1
d_gene: TRBD1
abundance: few
j_gene: TRBJ1-6
CDR3nt: TGCGCCAGCAGCTTGGGTACAGGGGGAACCAATTCACCCCTCCACTTT
CDR3aa: CASSLGTGGTNSPLHF

v_gene: TRBV5-6
d_gene: TRBD2
abundance: few
j_gene: TRBJ2-3
CDR3nt: TGTGCCAGCAGCCGACCCGCTAGCGGGGTTCGTGATACGCAGTATTTT
CDR3aa: CASSRPASGVRDTQYF

v_gene: TRBV29-1
d_gene: .
abundance: .
j_gene: TRBJ2-7
CDR3nt: TGCAGCGTTTCCCGACAGAGCTCCTACGAGCAGTACTTC
CDR3aa: CSVSRQSSYEQYF

v_gene: TRBV14
d_gene: TRBD2
abundance: once
j_gene: TRBJ2-7
CDR3nt: TGTGCCAGCAGCCAAGTAAGCGGGAGGGTCCGTTCCGAGCAGTACTTC
CDR3aa: CASSQVSGRVRSEQYF

v_gene: TRBV19
d_gene: .
abundance: few
j_gene: TRBJ1-5
CDR3nt: TGTGCCAGTAGTTTGGTCTCCCAGGCCTATCAGCCCCAGCATTTT
CDR3aa: CASSLVSQAYQPQHF

v_gene: TRBV30
d_gene: TRBD1
abundance: .
j_gene: TRBJ2-1
CDR3nt: TGTGCCTGGGGACAGGGTTTTGACAATGAGCAGTTCTTC
CDR3aa: CAWGQGFDNEQFF

v_gene: TRBV6-5
d_gene: TRBD1
abundance: .
j_gene: TRBJ2-4
CDR3nt: TGTGCCAGCAGTTTCGGACAGGGGTGGGACATTCAGTACTTC
CDR3aa: CASSFGQGWDIQYF

v_gene: TRBV29-1
d_gene: TRBD1
abundance: .
j_gene: TRBJ2-7
CDR3nt: TGCAGCGTTGGGGACAGCTCCTACGAGCAGTACTTC
CDR3aa: CSVGDSSYEQYF

v_gene: TRBV7-2
d_gene: .
abundance: .
j_gene: TRBJ1-5
CDR3nt: TGTGCCAGCAGCTTAGGGGTTGGGGGCGGCGGCAATCAGCCCCAGCATTTT
CDR3aa: CASSLGVGGGGNQPQHF

v_gene: TRBV10-1
d_gene: TRBD1
abundance: .
j_gene: TRBJ2-3
CDR3nt: TGCGCCAGCAGTGAGTCGGGGGTTAGGGGGACAGCGCAGTATTTT
CDR3aa: CASSESGVRGTAQYF

v_gene: TRBV19
d_gene: TRBD1
abundance: once
j_gene: TRBJ1-6
CDR3nt: TGTGCCAGTAGCGGAGGGGGCACCAATAATTCACCCCTCCACTTT
CDR3aa: CASSGGGTNNSPLHF

v_gene: TRBV7-6
d_gene: TRBD1
abundance: .
j_gene: TRBJ1-3
CDR3nt: TGTGCCAGCACCGGACAGGGAACAGGGGACACCATATATTTT
CDR3aa: CASTGQGTGDTIYF

v_gene: TRBV18
d_gene: .
abundance: .
j_gene: TRBJ1-2
CDR3nt: TGTGCCAGCTCACCACCGGAGAACTCCATGTATGGCTACACCTTC
CDR3aa: CASSPPENSMYGYTF

v_gene: TRBV5-4
d_gene: TRBD1
abundance: .
j_gene: TRBJ2-5
CDR3nt: TGTGCCAGCAGCAGACAGGGGGCGGAGGAGACCCAGTACTTC
CDR3aa: CASSRQGAEETQYF

v_gene: TRBV5-1
d_gene: TRBD2
abundance: .
j_gene: TRBJ2-1
CDR3nt: TGCGCCAGCAGCCAACTAGCGGGAGCTAGAAATGAGCAGTTCTTC
CDR3aa: CASSQLAGARNEQFF

v_gene: TRBV29-1
d_gene: .
abundance: .
j_gene: TRBJ2-1
CDR3nt: TGCAGCGTCGGGGATTACAATGAGCAGTTCTTC
CDR3aa: CSVGDYNEQFF

v_gene: TRBV20-1
d_gene: .
abundance: .
j_gene: TRBJ2-7
CDR3nt: TGCAGTGCTCAGGGTGGGTCCGAGCAGTACTTC
CDR3aa: CSAQGGSEQYF

v_gene: TRBV30
d_gene: .
abundance: .
j_gene: TRBJ1-2
CDR3nt: TGTGCCTGGAGTTTATTCCGGGACTCCAACCTCTATGGCTACACCTTC
CDR3aa: CAWSLFRDSNLYGYTF

v_gene: TRBV7-2
d_gene: TRBD1
abundance: few
j_gene: TRBJ1-1
CDR3nt: TGTGCCAGCAGCACGACAGGGGGCGGTGAAGCTTTCTTT
CDR3aa: CASSTTGGGEAFF

v_gene: TRBV27
d_gene: TRBD2
abundance: .
j_gene: TRBJ2-7
CDR3nt: TGTGCCAGCAGCTCCAGGGCGGCGGGAGAGGCCTACGAGCAGTACTTC
CDR3aa: CASSSRAAGEAYEQYF

v_gene: TRBV5-1
d_gene: TRBD2
abundance: .
j_gene: TRBJ2-5
CDR3nt: TGCGCCAGCAGCGTTGGGGGGGTTCAAGAGACCCAGTACTTC
CDR3aa: CASSVGGVQETQYF

v_gene: TRBV5-1
d_gene: .
abundance: .
j_gene: TRBJ2-7
CDR3nt: TGCGCCAGCAGACCTGACAGCTCCTACGAGCAGTACTTC
CDR3aa: CASRPDSSYEQYF

v_gene: TRBV4-2
d_gene: TRBD2
abundance: .
j_gene: TRBJ2-2
CDR3nt: TGTGCCAGCAGCCGAGGGACTAGCGGTTCAAACACCGGGGAGCTGTTTTTT
CDR3aa: CASSRGTSGSNTGELFF

v_gene: TRBV2
d_gene: .
abundance: .
j_gene: TRBJ1-2
CDR3nt: TGTGCCAGCAGTGAAGACAGGGACCATGGCTACACCTTC
CDR3aa: CASSEDRDHGYTF